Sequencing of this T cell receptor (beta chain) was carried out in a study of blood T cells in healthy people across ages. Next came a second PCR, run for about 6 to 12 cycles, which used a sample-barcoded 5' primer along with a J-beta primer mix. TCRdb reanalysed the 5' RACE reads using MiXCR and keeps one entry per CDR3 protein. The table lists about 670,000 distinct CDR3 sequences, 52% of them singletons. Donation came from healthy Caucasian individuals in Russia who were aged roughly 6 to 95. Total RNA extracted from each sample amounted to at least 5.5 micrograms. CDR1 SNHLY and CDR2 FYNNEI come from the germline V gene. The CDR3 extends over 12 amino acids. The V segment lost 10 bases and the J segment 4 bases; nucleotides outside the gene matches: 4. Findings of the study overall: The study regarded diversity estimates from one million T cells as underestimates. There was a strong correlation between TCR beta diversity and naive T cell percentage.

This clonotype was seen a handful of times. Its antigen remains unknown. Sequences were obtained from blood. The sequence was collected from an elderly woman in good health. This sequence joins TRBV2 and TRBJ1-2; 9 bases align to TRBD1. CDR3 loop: CAKHRGPYGYTF. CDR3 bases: TGTGCCAAACACAGGGGGCCCTATGGCTACACCTTC.